This T cell receptor (beta chain) was documented in a study of blood T cell repertoires in COVID-19. Study details: Sites across the United States, Italy and Spain contributed samples from acute and convalescent COVID-19.

Study processing details: Nucleated cell number was recorded as an estimate derived from reference gene primer amplification. Some clones are missing from TCRdb's copy, which holds only in-frame ones; the method was immunoSEQ multiplex PCR. That table is the source of V, J and clone size, and D and trimming were worked out from the DNA. There are over 200,000 clones in the sample; 70% to 90% occur only once, and approximately 0.7% lies in the top ten. Germline CDR1 PRHDT, CDR2 FYEKMQ (reference sequence). With 4 bases removed from V and 0 bases from J, the gap between germline ends came to 10 bases. The CDR3 runs 14 residues.

V gene TRBV13 combines with J gene TRBJ2-7; D call uncertain. The specimen sequenced was peripheral blood. This TCR came from a human donor in a cohort sampled during active COVID-19. Written as DNA, the CDR3 is TGTGCCAGCAGCTCTGACACTGGCTCCTACGAGCAGTACTTC. Translated, it gives CASSSDTGSYEQYF.